The rows below give T cell receptor beta chains drawn from one sample of a study of lymphopenia after photon versus proton radiotherapy. The table came from immunoSEQ multiplex PCR; TCRdb's copy has only in-frame clones and leaves some out. The top ten hold about 13% of the sample, which has roughly 58,000 clones, roughly nine tenths seen once. The sample consisted of peripheral blood, taken from a patient treated with proton-based radiotherapy. These receptor sequences come from a man aged 80 or over with esophageal cancer. CDR3s include the opening cysteine and the closing phenylalanine or tryptophan. D genes are given only for firm matches. The size of a clone is reported for some rows only, either as once, few or many, or as a class for expanded clones.

j_gene: TRBJ2-4
v_gene: TRBV11-2
d_gene: NA
len: 16
abundance: NA
CDR3nt: TGTGCCAGCAGCACTTGGACTACATCTCCCAAAAACATTCAGTACTTC
CDR3aa: CASSTWTTSPKNIQYF

j_gene: TRBJ2-1
v_gene: TRBV7-2
d_gene: TRBD2
len: 15
abundance: NA
CDR3nt: TGTGCCAGCAGCTTAGAGACTAGCGTCTACAATGAGCAGTTCTTC
CDR3aa: CASSLETSVYNEQFF

j_gene: TRBJ1-5
v_gene: TRBV7-9
d_gene: TRBD1
len: 19
abundance: NA
CDR3nt: TGTGCCAGCAGCTTATATCGGGGGACAGGGCAGAGGAGCAATCAGCCCCAGCATTTT
CDR3aa: CASSLYRGTGQRSNQPQHF

j_gene: TRBJ1-2
v_gene: TRBV5-6
d_gene: NA
len: 16
abundance: NA
CDR3nt: TGTGCCAGCAGCTTATACGCAGGGGTTAAGTCAGATGGCTACACCTTC
CDR3aa: CASSLYAGVKSDGYTF

j_gene: TRBJ2-5
v_gene: TRBV10-2
d_gene: NA
len: 14
abundance: once
CDR3nt: TGCGCCAGCAGTGACCTTTGGGGCCAAGAGACCCAGTACTTC
CDR3aa: CASSDLWGQETQYF

j_gene: TRBJ1-1
v_gene: TRBV5-4
d_gene: NA
len: 13
abundance: few
CDR3nt: TGTGCCAGCAGCTTGAATGTTTACACCGGAACTTTCTTT
CDR3aa: CASSLNVYTGTFF

j_gene: TRBJ2-2
v_gene: TRBV2
d_gene: NA
len: 13
abundance: NA
CDR3nt: TGTGCCAGCAGTCCCCGGGGGATCGGGGAGCTGTTTTTT
CDR3aa: CASSPRGIGELFF

j_gene: TRBJ1-1
v_gene: TRBV5-1
d_gene: TRBD1
len: 14
abundance: NA
CDR3nt: TGCGCCAGCAGCTTGGGGGACAGAAACACTGAAGCTTTCTTT
CDR3aa: CASSLGDRNTEAFF

j_gene: TRBJ2-7
v_gene: TRBV27
d_gene: TRBD1
len: 16
abundance: once
CDR3nt: TGTGCCAGCAGTTTATCGAAGGGGACAGGGGTCCACGAGCAGTACTTC
CDR3aa: CASSLSKGTGVHEQYF

j_gene: TRBJ2-7
v_gene: TRBV18
d_gene: NA
len: 15
abundance: NA
CDR3nt: TGTGCCAGCTCCCAGCAACAGGTTAAAGGCTACGAGCAGTACTTC
CDR3aa: CASSQQQVKGYEQYF

j_gene: TRBJ1-2
v_gene: TRBV27
d_gene: NA
len: 15
abundance: NA
CDR3nt: TGTGCCAGCACCCCGTCCGGGCTGGTGAACTATGGCTACACCTTC
CDR3aa: CASTPSGLVNYGYTF

j_gene: TRBJ1-1
v_gene: TRBV27
d_gene: NA
len: 15
abundance: NA
CDR3nt: TGTGCCAGCAGCTCAGGACGGTTTTTGAACACTGAAGCTTTCTTT
CDR3aa: CASSSGRFLNTEAFF

j_gene: TRBJ1-1
v_gene: TRBV2
d_gene: NA
len: 14
abundance: NA
CDR3nt: TGTGCCAGCAGCACGTGGGGGCGGGAGGCTGAAGCTTTCTTT
CDR3aa: CASSTWGREAEAFF

j_gene: TRBJ2-1
v_gene: TRBV19
d_gene: NA
len: 16
abundance: NA
CDR3nt: TGTGCCAGTAGTGACGGTAGCGCGTTATCCTACAATGAGCAGTTCTTC
CDR3aa: CASSDGSALSYNEQFF

j_gene: TRBJ2-2
v_gene: TRBV27
d_gene: NA
len: 14
abundance: NA
CDR3nt: TGTGCCAGCAGTCCCTGGATGAACACCGGGGAGCTGTTTTTT
CDR3aa: CASSPWMNTGELFF

j_gene: TRBJ1-2
v_gene: TRBV6-5
d_gene: NA
len: 15
abundance: NA
CDR3nt: TGTGCCAGCAAATGGGGGATTGGACAGATCTATGGCTACACCTTC
CDR3aa: CASKWGIGQIYGYTF

j_gene: TRBJ1-4
v_gene: TRBV11-1
d_gene: TRBD1
len: 15
abundance: NA
CDR3nt: TGTGCCAGCAGCGCCCGGACAGGGTTTGATGAAAAACTGTTTTTT
CDR3aa: CASSARTGFDEKLFF

j_gene: TRBJ2-7
v_gene: TRBV30
d_gene: TRBD2
len: 15
abundance: NA
CDR3nt: TGTGCCTGGAGTCCCGGGACTAGCGGTTACTACGAGCAGTACTTC
CDR3aa: CAWSPGTSGYYEQYF

j_gene: TRBJ2-4
v_gene: TRBV7-8
d_gene: NA
len: 19
abundance: few
CDR3nt: TGTGCCAGCAGCTTTACCTCTAGGGTCTCCCGGATAGCCAAAAACATTCAGTACTTC
CDR3aa: CASSFTSRVSRIAKNIQYF

j_gene: TRBJ1-2
v_gene: TRBV4-1
d_gene: TRBD1
len: 14
abundance: once
CDR3nt: TGCGCCAGCAGCGGAGGAGGGACAGGGAATGGCTACACCTTC
CDR3aa: CASSGGGTGNGYTF

j_gene: TRBJ2-3
v_gene: TRBV30
d_gene: TRBD1
len: 16
abundance: NA
CDR3nt: TGTGCCTGGATACCTGTCGGGACAGGTCTCCCAGATACGCAGTATTTT
CDR3aa: CAWIPVGTGLPDTQYF

j_gene: TRBJ2-5
v_gene: TRBV12-5
d_gene: NA
len: 13
abundance: NA
CDR3nt: TGTGCTAGTGGTTTGCCCTCGGGAGAGACCCAGTACTTC
CDR3aa: CASGLPSGETQYF

j_gene: TRBJ2-5
v_gene: TRBV6-5
d_gene: TRBD2
len: 16
abundance: NA
CDR3nt: TGTGCCAGCAGTTACGTGGTAGCGGGAGGGAGGGAGACCCAGTACTTC
CDR3aa: CASSYVVAGGRETQYF

j_gene: TRBJ1-4
v_gene: TRBV10-2
d_gene: TRBD1
len: 15
abundance: once
CDR3nt: TGCGCCAGCAGTGAGAGGACAGGGGGCGAAGAAAAACTGTTTTTT
CDR3aa: CASSERTGGEEKLFF

j_gene: TRBJ2-3
v_gene: TRBV19
d_gene: TRBD2
len: 17
abundance: NA
CDR3nt: TGTGCCAGTAGAAATCTACTAGCGGGGGCTAGCACAGATACGCAGTATTTT
CDR3aa: CASRNLLAGASTDTQYF

j_gene: TRBJ2-3
v_gene: TRBV4-3
d_gene: TRBD1
len: 13
abundance: NA
CDR3nt: TGCGCCAGCAGCCAAGATCTCAACAGGGGAACGTATTTT
CDR3aa: CASSQDLNRGTYF

j_gene: TRBJ2-7
v_gene: TRBV13
d_gene: NA
len: 13
abundance: NA
CDR3nt: TGTGCCACCTCAGGGACGTTAACCTACGAGCAGTACTTC
CDR3aa: CATSGTLTYEQYF

j_gene: TRBJ1-5
v_gene: TRBV2
d_gene: TRBD1
len: 15
abundance: NA
CDR3nt: TGTGCCAGCAGCCCCTGGACAGGCGGCAATCAGCCCCAGCATTTT
CDR3aa: CASSPWTGGNQPQHF

j_gene: TRBJ1-1
v_gene: TRBV5-4
d_gene: NA
len: 14
abundance: once
CDR3nt: TGTGCCAGCAGCTTGGAACAGCCGAACACTGAAGCTTTCTTT
CDR3aa: CASSLEQPNTEAFF

j_gene: TRBJ1-2
v_gene: TRBV7-8
d_gene: NA
len: 13
abundance: NA
CDR3nt: TGTGCCAGCAGCCCCGGGGGACCCGGGGGCTACACCTTC
CDR3aa: CASSPGGPGGYTF

j_gene: TRBJ1-5
v_gene: TRBV27
d_gene: NA
len: 13
abundance: NA
CDR3nt: TGTGCCAGCAGTTCGCAGGGACGACAGCCCCAGCATTTT
CDR3aa: CASSSQGRQPQHF

j_gene: TRBJ2-5
v_gene: TRBV5-4
d_gene: TRBD1
len: 14
abundance: NA
CDR3nt: TGTGCCAGCAGGCAGACAGGGGGGAGAGAGACCCAGTACTTC
CDR3aa: CASRQTGGRETQYF

j_gene: TRBJ2-2
v_gene: TRBV7-9
d_gene: NA
len: 16
abundance: NA
CDR3nt: TGTGCCAGCAGCTTAGCAGGTTTGGCGAACACCGGGGAGCTGTTTTTT
CDR3aa: CASSLAGLANTGELFF

j_gene: TRBJ1-3
v_gene: TRBV7-2
d_gene: TRBD1
len: 17
abundance: NA
CDR3nt: TGTGCCAGCAGCTTAGGCCCGACAGGGAACTCTGGAAACACCATATATTTT
CDR3aa: CASSLGPTGNSGNTIYF

j_gene: TRBJ2-2
v_gene: TRBV14
d_gene: TRBD2
len: 16
abundance: NA
CDR3nt: TGTGCCAGCAGCCGCCGACTAGCACTGAACACCGGGGAGCTGTTTTTT
CDR3aa: CASSRRLALNTGELFF

j_gene: TRBJ2-2
v_gene: TRBV5-4
d_gene: NA
len: 14
abundance: NA
CDR3nt: TGTGCCAGCAGCTTGGCCGTGGGGTCCGGGGAGCTGTTTTTT
CDR3aa: CASSLAVGSGELFF

j_gene: TRBJ2-7
v_gene: TRBV5-1
d_gene: NA
len: 12
abundance: NA
CDR3nt: TGCGCCAGCAGCGGAGATGCCGCCGAGCAGTACTTC
CDR3aa: CASSGDAAEQYF

j_gene: TRBJ1-1
v_gene: TRBV19
d_gene: NA
len: 18
abundance: few
CDR3nt: TGTGCCAGTAGTATAGAATCAGGGGCATGGGGGATGAACACTGAAGCTTTCTTT
CDR3aa: CASSIESGAWGMNTEAFF

j_gene: TRBJ1-2
v_gene: TRBV18
d_gene: NA
len: 17
abundance: few
CDR3nt: TGTGCCAGCTCAGGACCCGGACAAGGGGGGTCTAACTATGGCTACACCTTC
CDR3aa: CASSGPGQGGSNYGYTF

j_gene: TRBJ2-2
v_gene: TRBV9
d_gene: TRBD2
len: 19
abundance: NA
CDR3nt: TGTGCCAGCAGCGGGACTAGCGGGAGATATCTATCAATAGCCGGGGAGCTGTTTTTT
CDR3aa: CASSGTSGRYLSIAGELFF

j_gene: TRBJ1-6
v_gene: TRBV23-1
d_gene: NA
len: 14
abundance: NA
CDR3nt: TGCGCCAACACAGGGCGGCGAATCGTTTCACCCCTCCACTTT
CDR3aa: CANTGRRIVSPLHF

j_gene: TRBJ2-1
v_gene: TRBV18
d_gene: NA
len: 15
abundance: once
CDR3nt: TGTGCCAGCTCACCCCGAGTCGCAGGGGCGGGTGAGCAGTTCTTC
CDR3aa: CASSPRVAGAGEQFF